The clone carrying this TCR beta chain came up a few times. The source of the sample is a study of T cells after yellow fever vaccination. One entry per CDR3 protein, called by TCRdb with MiXCR from the 5' RACE reads. The data contain tens of thousands of distinct CDR3 sequences, approximately 5.5% of them singletons. This CDR3 has 13 amino acids. The germline gives CDR1 MNHNY, CDR2 SVGAGI (reference sequence). Trimming pared 10 bases from V and 1 base from J, leaving 13 bases between. Sequences were derived from PBMCs, either bulk or a sorted T-cell subset (CD4+, CD8+, memory, or dextramer-sorted; not recorded which), sampled on the day of the yellow fever booster vaccination. This receptor was obtained from a man aged 18-30 years who received the YFV17D yellow fever vaccine. The rearrangement joins TRBV6-6 to TRBJ2-5; perhaps TRBD1 as D (7 bases). CDR3 nucleotides: TGTGCCACCTACAGGGGAGGCCAAGAGACCCAGTACTTC. Translation: CATYRGGQETQYF.